The next 7 T cell receptor beta chains were all read from a single sample in a study of shared T cell receptors in the human thymus. The method was immunoSEQ multiplex PCR; TCRdb's version includes in-frame clones alone and lacks a portion of them. The data hold hundreds of thousands of clones, with approximately 95% observed a single time. The sample comprised thymocytes. These receptors originate from a human donor.

As DNA, the CDR3 is TGTGCCAGCAGTCCCGGGACAGGGAGGACCTACGAGCAGTACTTC. Translated: CASSPGTGRTYEQYF. This rearrangement joins TRBV28 to TRBJ2-7, with 9 bases aligning to TRBD1. In germline, CDR1 is MDHEN, CDR2 SYDVKM. With V trimmed by 5 bases and J by 2 bases, 7 bases remained unmatched. The CDR3 is 15 amino acids.

The chain links TRBV2 to TRBJ2-3, with TRBD2 matching 12 bases. The J segment lost 4 bases and the V segment lost 8 bases, leaving 7 bases of the junction unmatched. The CDR3 sequence is 15 residues long. CDR1 is SNHLY, CDR2 FYNNEI, per germline. The chain's CDR3 is CASGGLAGPSDTQYF. The CDR3, as DNA: TGTGCCAGCGGCGGACTAGCGGGACCCTCAGATACGCAGTATTTT. Based on the CDR3 plus reference TRBV2 and TRBJ2-3, the full variable domain is EPEVTQTPSHQVTQMGQEVILRCVPISNHLYFYWYRQILGQKVEFLVSFYNNEISEKSEIFDDQFSVERPDGSNFTLKIRSTKLEDSAMYFCASGGLAGPSDTQYFGPGTRLTVL.

The rearrangement links TRBV11-2 to TRBJ2-7; 13 nucleotides match TRBD2. The V and J ends lost 3 bases and 2 bases, in that order; junction bases with no gene match: 4. Germline V gene data show CDR1 as SGHAT and CDR2 as FQNNGV. The CDR3 is 16 residues long. The CDR3 sequence: CASSFDTSGRAYEQYF. Here the CDR3 DNA reads TGTGCCAGCAGCTTCGACACTAGCGGGAGGGCCTACGAGCAGTACTTC.

This chain uses TRBV27 with TRBJ1-5; no reliable D call. There are 13 residues in the CDR3. Germline CDR1 and CDR2: MNHEY and SMNVEV (reference sequence). Trimming pared 8 bases from V and 7 bases from J, leaving 15 bases between. CDR3 protein: CASRGRARQPQHF. The CDR3 DNA reads TGTGCCAGCCGCGGAAGGGCAAGGCAGCCCCAGCATTTT.

V is TRBV14 and J is TRBJ1-5; no clear D. CDR3 length: 13 amino acids. Per the germline V gene, CDR1 is SGHDN and CDR2 is FVKESK. The V end was cut by 5 bases, the J end by 5 bases, with 10 bases between. CDR3 amino acids: CASSENGYQPQHF. In DNA form, the CDR3 reads TGTGCCAGCAGCGAGAACGGTTATCAGCCCCAGCATTTT.

The V and J genes are TRBV4-3 and TRBJ1-5; D gene uncertain. There are 14 residues in the CDR3. V lost 0 bases, J lost 5 bases, and 8 bases lay in between. CDR1 and CDR2 from the germline V gene are LGHNA and YSLEER. The CDR3 is CASSQDKYYQPQHF. The CDR3 DNA is TGCGCCAGCAGCCAAGACAAGTATTATCAGCCCCAGCATTTT.

The rearrangement uses TRBV7-2 and TRBJ2-1, with D possibly matching TRBD2 (6 bases). Germline V gives CDR1 SGHTA, CDR2 FQGNSA. This CDR3 region has 15 residues. The germline V and J ends were trimmed by 5 bases and 2 bases, with 13 bases remaining between them. Here the CDR3 DNA reads TGTGCCAGCAGCGCCTCTAGCGAGGCCTACAATGAGCAGTTCTTC. This codes for CASSASSEAYNEQFF.